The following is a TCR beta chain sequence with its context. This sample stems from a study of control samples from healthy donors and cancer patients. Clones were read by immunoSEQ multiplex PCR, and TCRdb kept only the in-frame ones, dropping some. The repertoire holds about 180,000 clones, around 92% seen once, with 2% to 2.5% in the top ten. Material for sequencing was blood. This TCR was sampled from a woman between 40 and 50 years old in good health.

CDR3 sequence reads: CASSPPNRNTEAFF. CDR3 bases: TGTGCCAGCTCACCGCCTAACAGGAACACTGAAGCTTTCTTT. The chain joins TRBV18 to TRBJ1-1, with D unresolved. Trimming pared 3 bases from V and 1 base from J, leaving 9 bases between. The CDR3 spans 14 residues. Germline V gene lookup returns CDR1 KGHSH and CDR2 LQKENI.